This TCR beta chain was documented in a study of blood T cells in healthy people across ages (dated by TCRdb to about 2015). At the level of the whole study: Template switching captured roughly one uniquely barcoded TCR beta cDNA molecule per two T cells in model experiments. Donors of different ages were randomly distributed across sequencing lanes to avoid experimental bias. Two additional independent replicas of 1 million unique cDNA reads from the same blood draw were analyzed for two donors (one aged 18 to 30 and one aged 80 or older). The donors were split into four age groups: young (average around 17 years), middle-aged (about 40), aged (over 55) and long-lived (roughly 88). Using deep sequencing normalized with unique cDNA molecular identifiers, the study measured how TCR beta repertoire diversity changes with age. The paper's findings and limits, for the study overall: Compared with the aged group, the long-lived group had more naive CD4+ T cells, fewer expanded clones and increased TCR diversity, suggesting age selection. Estimates of total diversity from one million sequenced T cells were regarded as lower bounds and underestimates. Donor CMV infection status was unknown, potentially confounding age-related changes in expanded clonotypes. As age increased, observed TCR beta diversity per million T cells dropped in a roughly linear way, and a significant reduction was already evident by age about 40. A strong correlation was found between observed TCR beta diversity and the percentage of naive T cells measured by flow cytometry. Since profiling was done on bulk unsorted PBMCs, naive and antigen-experienced compartments could not be conclusively compared.

Donors were 40 or so systemically healthy Caucasian individuals from Russia aged roughly 6 to 90 years. About 9.8 milliliters of peripheral blood were drawn from each donor into EDTA-treated Vacutainer tubes. Ficoll-Paque density-gradient centrifugation was used to isolate PBMCs, with at least 7 million obtained per sample. Trizol reagent was used to extract total RNA from PBMCs, with at least 5.5 micrograms per sample. Naive CD45RAhigh/CD27high T cell percentages were measured by flow cytometry on a PBMC aliquot from every donor. The library relied on 5' RACE. Sequenced on an Illumina HiSeq 2500. The second PCR ran for about 7 to 11 cycles and used a J-beta primer mix along with a sample-barcoded 5' primer. Each TCR beta cDNA molecule received a unique molecular identifier from a template-switch 5' adaptor carrying 12 random nucleotides. Each sample yielded at least 2.5 million CDR3-containing paired-end reads. First-strand cDNA was synthesized from all RNA with the Mint cDNA synthesis kit, primed by a TRBC-specific oligonucleotide. All cDNA was treated with uracil-DNA glycosylase and then went through a first 18-cycle PCR with the universal primers M1SS and BC2_uni_R. In the authors' own workflow: For normalization, 1 million high-quality reads were randomly selected from each sample, with every read carrying a distinct molecular identifier. Instead of being binned into consensus sequences, reads that shared molecular identifiers were thrown out. MiTCR, run with a Q25 quality threshold and the strictest error-elimination algorithm, handled CDR3 identification, clonotype clustering and error correction. A nonparametric unseen species model with Euler transformation was used to estimate a lower bound on total TCR beta diversity. In-frame beta chains were kept once TCRdb had trimmed the public reads at Q25 with fastp and called clones with MiXCR. Every distinct CDR3 protein forms one entry, paired with its most common genes and DNA. TCRdb's processing, not the study's, gives the V and J calls here. Across this sample there are 700,000 to 850,000 distinct CDR3 sequences, with around 36% seen only once. The ten largest account for over 10% of the sample.

A note on this clonotype: The target of this receptor is not known. No base quality information exists; no much larger clone differs at one position.

CDR1 and CDR2 were assigned from the germline V gene as SGHTA and FQGNSA. V gives up 5 bases and J gives up 7 bases, and the segment between their germline ends measures 24 bases. Reading from cysteine to phenylalanine, the CDR3 counts 16 amino acids. Just CDR3 DNA is preserved here, 48 bases in frame from base 1. The chain couples TRBV7-2 to TRBJ2-7, with a weak D call of TRBD1 (6 bases match). The receptor comes from a man younger than 35 in good health. The source material was blood. The CDR3 amino acid sequence is: CASSRSSGVSYNEQYF. The DNA sequence reads TGTGCCAGCAGCCGCTCATCAGGGGTATCCTACAATGAGCAGTACTTC.